The 8 T cell receptor beta chains below come from one sample, sequenced in a study of blood T cell repertoires in COVID-19. Sequencing used immunoSEQ multiplex PCR; TCRdb keeps in-frame clones, though not all of them. The sample has approximately 280,000 clones; roughly 84% are singletons. Sequenced: peripheral blood. The origin of the receptors is a human donor with COVID-19, enrolled during active disease. The donor label of this sample is uncertain.

The V and J genes are TRBV12-3 or TRBV12-4 and TRBJ1-5; tentatively, D is TRBD1 (5 bases). The V end was cut by 3 bases, the J end by 6 bases, with 6 bases between. This CDR3 is 12 amino acids long. The CDR3: CASSFTGQPQHF. The CDR3 region has the DNA TGTGCCAGCAGTTTTACAGGTCAGCCCCAGCATTTT.

The V gene is TRBV18, the J gene TRBJ2-7; D possibly corresponds to TRBD2 (7 bases). CDR3 length: 17 residues. Trimming removed 6 bases at V and 5 bases at J, with 26 bases between. Germline V gene sequence: CDR1 KGHSH, CDR2 LQKENI. The CDR3 protein is CASSERGGGTLWNEQYF. CDR3 nucleotide sequence: TGTGCCAGCTCGGAAAGAGGGGGGGGCACCCTTTGGAACGAGCAGTACTTC.

This chain's CDR3 is CASSPGTGVRETQYF. CDR3 in DNA: TGTGCCAGCTCACCCGGGACAGGGGTACGAGAGACCCAGTACTTC. This chain joins TRBV18 and TRBJ2-5; 10 nucleotides align to TRBD1. CDR3 length equals 15 residues. Germline values: CDR1 KGHSH, CDR2 LQKENI. V was pared by 3 bases and J by 4 bases, with 5 bases of the junction left unmatched.

J is TRBJ2-7 and V is TRBV27; no clear D. The CDR3 sequence is 11 residues long. CDR1 is MNHEY, CDR2 SMNVEV, per germline (reference sequence). V was clipped by 4 bases and J by 1 base, with 2 bases between them. The DNA of the CDR3 is TGTGCCAGCAGTTCATCCTACGAGCAGTACTTC. Protein sequence: CASSSSYEQYF.

This chain connects TRBV5-6 to TRBJ2-4, with TRBD2 matching over 8 bases. From germline, CDR1 is SGHDT and CDR2 YYEEEE. The CDR3 totals 14 residues. Germline trimming cut 4 bases from V and 7 bases from J; bases unmatched to any gene: 7. Here the CDR3 reads CASSPLGGENIQYF. The CDR3 nucleotides read TGTGCCAGCAGCCCCCTCGGGGGGGAGAACATTCAGTACTTC.

V usage is TRBV9 and J usage is TRBJ1-1; D uncertain. Deletions cut 3 bases from V and 2 bases from J, with 14 bases between. CDR3 size: 15 residues. Germline assignment: CDR1 SGDLS and CDR2 YYNGEE. This CDR3 is CASSESPTRNTEAFF. The CDR3, as DNA: TGTGCCAGCAGCGAGTCCCCCACTAGAAACACTGAAGCTTTCTTT.

This rearrangement joins TRBV12-3 or TRBV12-4 to TRBJ2-7, with 10 bases fitting TRBD2. V lost 4 bases, J lost 3 bases, and 0 bases stayed unmatched. The CDR3 length is 13 residues. The CDR3 DNA sequence: TGTGCCAGCAGTTGGACTAGCGGCTACGAGCAGTACTTC. As protein: CASSWTSGYEQYF.

This rearrangement joins TRBV6-4 to TRBJ2-1; D remains unclear. CDR1 is MRHNA and CDR2 is SNTAGT in the germline V gene. The CDR3 length is 16 residues. V was clipped by 0 bases and J by 0 bases, with 9 bases between them. CDR3 sequence: CASSDSRGSSYNEQFF. DNA of the CDR3: TGTGCCAGCAGTGACTCGCGCGGAAGCTCCTACAATGAGCAGTTCTTC.